The 25 T cell receptor beta chains presented below share a single source sample, sequenced in a study of blood T cell repertoires in COVID-19. Here immunoSEQ multiplex PCR was the method, and the copy in TCRdb shows in-frame clones only, minus some. This repertoire shows some 45,000 clones, approximately 80% found once; its top ten account for roughly 19%. Sequenced material: peripheral blood. The receptors shown here come from a man between 65 and 79 years old with acute or convalescent COVID-19.

In DNA, the CDR3 is TGTGCCAGTTCAAGGGAGTCTAATTCACCCCTCCACTTT. It translates to CASSRESNSPLHF. The rearrangement joins TRBV28 to TRBJ1-6; D uncertain. Germline CDR1 MDHEN, CDR2 SYDVKM. There are 13 residues in the CDR3. V lost 9 bases and J lost 6, with 12 bases in between.

The CDR3 DNA follows: TGTGCCAGCACCGTAGGGGGTGAGAGGAACATTCAGTACTTC. It codes for CASTVGGERNIQYF. The V call is TRBV28, the J call TRBJ2-4, with a weak D call TRBD1 (6 bases). The CDR3 is made up of 14 amino acids. Per germline, CDR1 MDHEN and CDR2 SYDVKM. V was clipped by 7 bases and J by 7 bases, with 17 bases between them.

The chain links TRBV11-2 to TRBJ1-6; 12 bases fit TRBD1. CDR1 SGHAT and CDR2 FQNNGV come from the germline V gene. The CDR3 is 18 amino acids. V was clipped by 6 bases and J by 1 base; unmatched bases: 7. The CDR3 DNA reads as TGTGCCAGCAGAAAATCGGGACAGGGGGCTTCCTATAATTCACCCCTCCACTTT. As protein: CASRKSGQGASYNSPLHF.

The rearrangement uses TRBV5-8 and TRBJ1-1, with a possible D match to TRBD1 (6 bases). Germline assignment: CDR1 SGHTS and CDR2 YDEGEE. The CDR3 is 13 amino acids. V shed 6 bases and J shed 4 bases, with 13 bases lying between them. In DNA form, the CDR3 reads TGTGCCAGCAAACTCAGGGGTCCCACTGAAGCTTTCTTT. Protein sequence: CASKLRGPTEAFF.

The rearrangement uses TRBV27 and TRBJ2-5, with D perhaps matching TRBD2 (6 bases). Germline V CDR1 and CDR2: MNHEY, SMNVEV (reference sequence). V was shortened by 6 bases and J by 9 bases, with 26 bases between the two germline ends. The CDR3 length is 16 residues. CDR3 residues: CASSRGRDGPGSAQYF. CDR3 sequence (DNA): TGTGCCAGCAGCCGAGGGCGGGACGGACCTGGTTCGGCCCAGTACTTC.

The chain uses TRBV30 and TRBJ1-3; D may be TRBD1 (5 bases). Germline-derived CDR1 and CDR2 are GTSNPN and SVGIG (reference sequence). V lost 3 bases, J lost 0 bases, and 6 bases lay in between. The CDR3 sequence is 13 residues long. Here the CDR3 reads CAWSGGSGNTIYF. CDR3 nucleotides: TGTGCCTGGAGCGGGGGCTCTGGAAACACCATATATTTT.

The chain joins TRBV4-1 to TRBJ2-3, with 10 nucleotides matching TRBD1. Germline V gene data show CDR1 as MGHRA and CDR2 as YSYEKL. V lost 1 base and J lost 5; bases outside the gene matches: 9. This CDR3 spans 17 amino acids. The CDR3, as DNA: TGCGCCAGCAGCCAAGTAGGAAAGGACAGGGGGATAGATACGCAGTATTTT. Translating it yields CASSQVGKDRGIDTQYF.

This clone turned up a few times. The gene calls are TRBV30 and TRBJ1-3; TRBD1 is a possible D gene (6 bases). CDR1 GTSNPN and CDR2 SVGIG come from the germline V gene (reference sequence). Trimming pared 3 bases from V and 3 bases from J, leaving 12 bases between. This CDR3 is built from 14 residues. In DNA form, the CDR3 reads TGTGCCTGGAGACTCAGGGGCGGTGGAAACACCATATATTTT. Its protein product is CAWRLRGGGNTIYF. Complete variable domain (other parts from reference TRBV30 and TRBJ1-3): SQTIHQWPATLVQPVGSPLSLECTVEGTSNPNLYWYRQAAGRGLQLLFYSVGIGQISSEVPQNLSASRPQDRQFILSSKKLLLSDSGFYLCAWRLRGGGNTIYFGEGSWLTVV.

This clone was picked up one time. The chain recombines TRBV9 with TRBJ1-2; 8 bases are shared with TRBD1. V lost 2 bases, J lost 4 bases, and 4 bases stayed unmatched. There are 14 residues in the CDR3. Germline CDR1 reads SGDLS; CDR2 reads YYNGEE. The CDR3 nucleotides are TGTGCCAGCAGCGTTGGGACAGGTGCCTATGGCTACACCTTC. Protein: CASSVGTGAYGYTF.

The J gene is TRBJ1-4, the V gene TRBV28; 10 bases agree with TRBD1. From germline, CDR1 is MDHEN and CDR2 SYDVKM. Trimming took 6 bases from V and 2 from J; bases not matched to a gene: 6. CDR3 length: 16 amino acids. The CDR3, as DNA: TGTGCCAGCAGCCAGGGGACAGGGGACACTAATGAAAAACTGTTTTTT. As protein: CASSQGTGDTNEKLFF.

This clone was seen many times. At the DNA level, this CDR3 is encoded by other sequences in the same sample as well. The chain couples TRBV6-6 to TRBJ2-2; weak D call: TRBD1 (8 bases). There are 15 residues in the CDR3. With 6 bases removed from V and 5 bases from J, the gap between germline ends came to 16 bases. From germline, CDR1 is MNHNY and CDR2 SVGAGI (reference sequence). This CDR3 reads CASSPTGGGTGELFF. CDR3 DNA sequence: TGTGCCAGCAGCCCAACAGGGGGGGGAACCGGGGAGCTGTTTTTT.

This sequence joins TRBV4-2 and TRBJ1-2, with no clear D. The germline V gene encodes CDR1 LGHNA and CDR2 YNFKEQ. Trimming took off 1 base at V and 4 bases at J, with 7 bases between the two ends. The CDR3 totals 13 residues. The CDR3 DNA reads as TGTGCCAGCAGCCAAGCTTCAGGCTATGGCTACACCTTC. Protein: CASSQASGYGYTF.

This rearrangement joins TRBV19 to TRBJ1-5; weak D call: TRBD1 (6 bases). Germline V gene data show CDR1 as LNHDA and CDR2 as SQIVND (reference sequence). The V and J ends lost 6 bases and 3 bases respectively, with 12 bases between them. This CDR3 is built from 14 residues. Written as DNA, the CDR3 is TGTGCCAGTAGACCCCGGGACAACAATCAGCCCCAGCATTTT. It is translated as CASRPRDNNQPQHF.

This chain uses TRBV12-3 or TRBV12-4 with TRBJ2-5; 8 bases fit TRBD1. The CDR3 is 13 amino acids. The V gene end was trimmed by 6 bases and the J gene end by 3 bases; junction bases not matched to a gene: 3. CDR3: CASRQTGEETQYF. The CDR3 DNA reads TGTGCCAGCAGGCAGACAGGGGAAGAGACCCAGTACTTC.

The chain has TRBV7-2 and TRBJ1-6, with 10 bases aligning to TRBD1. The CDR3 totals 15 residues. CDR1 and CDR2 (germline): SGHTA, FQGNSA. V shed 5 bases and J 7 bases; nucleotides not matched to a gene: 5. CDR3 in DNA: TGTGCCAGCAGCCCGGGGACAGGGGTCAATTCACCCCTCCACTTT. This sequence encodes CASSPGTGVNSPLHF.

The J gene is TRBJ2-2, the V gene TRBV12-3 or TRBV12-4; the D gene is possibly TRBD2 (6 bases). This CDR3 is built from 13 residues. Trimming cost V 6 bases and J 9 bases, with 14 bases left between them. The CDR3 reads CASRLDGSRELFF. Here the CDR3 DNA reads TGTGCCAGCAGACTAGACGGGAGCCGGGAGCTGTTTTTT.

The chain links TRBV14 to TRBJ1-6; TRBD1 is a possible D gene (5 bases). The CDR3 runs to 14 residues. V was pared by 3 bases and J by 9 bases, with 12 bases between. Germline V gene lookup returns CDR1 SGHDN and CDR2 FVKESK. DNA for the CDR3: TGTGCCAGCAGCCACCGGCCCCAGGGTTCACCCCTCCACTTT. Translation gives CASSHRPQGSPLHF. The full variable domain, in which reference TRBV14 and TRBJ1-6 provide the parts outside the CDR3, is EAGVTQFPSHSVIEKGQTVTLRCDPISGHDNLYWYRRVMGKEIKFLLHFVKESKQDESGMPNNRFLAERTGGTYSTLKVQPAELEDSGVYFCASSHRPQGSPLHFGNGTRLTVT.

This chain connects TRBV11-2 to TRBJ2-7; 8 bases fit TRBD2. V lost 0 bases, J lost 3 bases, and 1 base stayed unmatched. Per the germline V gene, CDR1 is SGHAT and CDR2 is FQNNGV. The CDR3 has 14 residues. CDR3 in DNA: TGTGCCAGCAGCTTAGAACGGGGGGGCTACGAGCAGTACTTC. Its protein product is CASSLERGGYEQYF.

The gene calls are TRBV30 and TRBJ2-1; no reliable D call. Trimming removed 2 bases at V and 0 bases at J, with 8 bases between. The CDR3 consists of 14 residues. CDR1 and CDR2 from the germline V gene are GTSNPN and SVGIG (reference sequence). The CDR3 sequence: CAWSSTSSYNEQFF. CDR3 sequence (DNA): TGTGCCTGGAGTAGCACGAGCTCCTACAATGAGCAGTTCTTC.

The V gene is TRBV9, the J gene TRBJ2-7; D unresolved. CDR1 is SGDLS and CDR2 is YYNGEE in the germline V gene. CDR3 size: 15 residues. V lost 3 bases to trimming and J lost 1 base, with 14 bases between them. The CDR3, as DNA: TGTGCCAGCAGCGCCAACGAAGCAGCGTCCTACGAGCAGTACTTC. Its protein is CASSANEAASYEQYF.

V and J are TRBV6-1 and TRBJ2-5, with D tentatively TRBD1 (6 bases). V was cut by 2 bases and J by 4 bases, with 11 bases left in between. Germline CDR1 is MNHNS and CDR2 is SASEGT. This CDR3 region has 14 residues. The CDR3 region is CASSESGRGETQYF. Here the CDR3 DNA reads TGTGCCAGCAGTGAATCGGGCAGGGGAGAGACCCAGTACTTC.

The gene calls are TRBV7-9 and TRBJ1-1; TRBD1 matches 7 bases. The germline CDR1 and CDR2 sequences are SEHNR and FQNEAQ (reference sequence). The CDR3 is made up of 13 amino acids. Losses at the gene ends were 5 bases for V and 7 bases for J; bases not matched to a gene: 7. Here the CDR3 DNA reads TGTGCCAGCAGCCCCAGGGACAGAGTTGAAGCTTTCTTT. It encodes CASSPRDRVEAFF.

The chain combines TRBV4-1 with TRBJ1-4, with D tentatively TRBD1 (6 bases). The germline V gene has CDR1 MGHRA and CDR2 YSYEKL. This CDR3 contains 15 residues. The V and J ends lost 3 bases and 7 bases respectively, with 15 bases between them. CDR3 amino acids: CASSQAGALGEKLFF. The DNA for the CDR3 is TGCGCCAGCAGCCAGGCGGGGGCGCTAGGTGAAAAACTGTTTTTT.

The V and J genes are TRBV28 and TRBJ2-7; 10 positions agree with TRBD1. The CDR3 has 15 residues. Germline lookup yields CDR1 MDHEN and CDR2 SYDVKM. The V and J ends lost 7 bases and 1 base, in that order; junction bases with no gene match: 7. The CDR3 region has the DNA TGTGCCAGCACCCACCAGGGACAGGGGTCCTACGAGCAGTACTTC. Translation gives CASTHQGQGSYEQYF.

This chain connects TRBV6-5 to TRBJ1-3; D gene uncertain. The V and J ends lost 10 bases and 0 bases respectively, with 13 bases between them. CDR1 is MNHEY and CDR2 is SVGAGI in the germline V gene. The CDR3 has 14 residues. The CDR3: CATNLRGSGNTIYF. CDR3 in DNA: TGTGCCACAAACCTCCGGGGCTCTGGAAACACCATATATTTT.